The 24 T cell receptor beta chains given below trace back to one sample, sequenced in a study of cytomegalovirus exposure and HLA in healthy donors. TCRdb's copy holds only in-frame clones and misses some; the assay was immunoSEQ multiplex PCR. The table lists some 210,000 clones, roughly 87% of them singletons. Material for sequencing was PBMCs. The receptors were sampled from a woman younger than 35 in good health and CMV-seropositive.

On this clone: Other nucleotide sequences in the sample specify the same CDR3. DNA of the CDR3: TGTGCCAGCAGTTACTCGCGGGCGCAGCCCCAGCATTTT. Translated, it gives CASSYSRAQPQHF. This chain uses TRBV6-5 with TRBJ1-5, with D unclear. V lost 0 bases to trimming and J lost 7 bases, with 7 bases between them. Looked up from germline, CDR1 is MNHEY and CDR2 is SVGAGI. CDR3 length: 13 amino acids.

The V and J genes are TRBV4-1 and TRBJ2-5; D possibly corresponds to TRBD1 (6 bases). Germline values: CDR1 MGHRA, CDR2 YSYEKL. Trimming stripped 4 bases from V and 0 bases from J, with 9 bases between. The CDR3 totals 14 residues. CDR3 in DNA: TGCGCCAGCAGCCCACAGGGCAACCAAGAGACCCAGTACTTC. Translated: CASSPQGNQETQYF.

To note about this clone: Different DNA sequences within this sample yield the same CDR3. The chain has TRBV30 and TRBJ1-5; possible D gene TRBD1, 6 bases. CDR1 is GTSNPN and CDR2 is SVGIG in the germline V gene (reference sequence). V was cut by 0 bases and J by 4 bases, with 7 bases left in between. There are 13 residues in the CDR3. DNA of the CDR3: TGTGCCTGGAGTGTGCAGGGGAATCAGCCCCAGCATTTT. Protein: CAWSVQGNQPQHF. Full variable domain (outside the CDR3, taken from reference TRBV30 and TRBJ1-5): SQTIHQWPATLVQPVGSPLSLECTVEGTSNPNLYWYRQAAGRGLQLLFYSVGIGQISSEVPQNLSASRPQDRQFILSSKKLLLSDSGFYLCAWSVQGNQPQHFGDGTRLSIL.

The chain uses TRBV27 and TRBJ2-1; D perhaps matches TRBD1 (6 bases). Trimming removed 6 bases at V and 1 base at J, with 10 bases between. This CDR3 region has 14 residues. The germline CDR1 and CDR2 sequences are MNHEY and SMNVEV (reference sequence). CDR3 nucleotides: TGTGCCAGCAGAGCAGGGGTTTCCTACAATGAGCAGTTCTTC. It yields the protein CASRAGVSYNEQFF.

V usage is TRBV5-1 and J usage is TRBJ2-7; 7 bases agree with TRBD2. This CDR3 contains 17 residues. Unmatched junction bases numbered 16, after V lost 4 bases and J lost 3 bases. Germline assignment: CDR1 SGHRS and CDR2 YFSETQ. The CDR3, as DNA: TGCGCCAGCAGCCGGAGGGGTTTGGGGGAGGGTTTCTACGAGCAGTACTTC. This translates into CASSRRGLGEGFYEQYF.

CDR3 in amino acids: CASSQVRQGNYGYTF. The CDR3, as DNA: TGCGCCAGCAGCCAAGTCCGACAGGGTAACTATGGCTACACCTTC. This chain joins TRBV4-1 and TRBJ1-2; 7 bases align to TRBD1. The junction had 3 bases not matched to a gene; V was cut back by 1 base and J by 1 base. The CDR3 is made up of 15 amino acids. CDR1 and CDR2 from the germline V gene are MGHRA and YSYEKL.

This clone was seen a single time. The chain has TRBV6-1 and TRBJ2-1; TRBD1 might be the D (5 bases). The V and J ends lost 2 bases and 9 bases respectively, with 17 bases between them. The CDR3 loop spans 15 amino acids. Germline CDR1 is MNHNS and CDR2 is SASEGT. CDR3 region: CASSEPAREGPEQFF. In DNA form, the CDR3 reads TGTGCCAGCAGTGAACCCGCCAGGGAAGGTCCTGAGCAGTTCTTC.

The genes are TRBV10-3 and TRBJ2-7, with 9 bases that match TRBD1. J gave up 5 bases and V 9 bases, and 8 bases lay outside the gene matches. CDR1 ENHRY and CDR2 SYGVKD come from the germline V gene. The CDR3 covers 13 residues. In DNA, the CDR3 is TGTGCCATTGGGACAGGGCGGGATGACGAGCAGTACTTC. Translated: CAIGTGRDDEQYF.

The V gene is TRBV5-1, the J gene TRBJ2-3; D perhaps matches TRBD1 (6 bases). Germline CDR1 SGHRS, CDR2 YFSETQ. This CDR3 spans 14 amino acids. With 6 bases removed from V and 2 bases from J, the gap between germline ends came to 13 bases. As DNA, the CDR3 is TGCGCCAGCACAGGACAGAGCTCCACAGATACGCAGTATTTT. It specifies CASTGQSSTDTQYF.

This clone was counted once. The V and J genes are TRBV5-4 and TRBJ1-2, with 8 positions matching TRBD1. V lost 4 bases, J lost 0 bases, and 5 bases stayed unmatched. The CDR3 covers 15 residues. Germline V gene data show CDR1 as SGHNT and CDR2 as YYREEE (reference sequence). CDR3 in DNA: TGTGCCAGCAGCGACGGGACAGGACCTAACTATGGCTACACCTTC. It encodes CASSDGTGPNYGYTF.

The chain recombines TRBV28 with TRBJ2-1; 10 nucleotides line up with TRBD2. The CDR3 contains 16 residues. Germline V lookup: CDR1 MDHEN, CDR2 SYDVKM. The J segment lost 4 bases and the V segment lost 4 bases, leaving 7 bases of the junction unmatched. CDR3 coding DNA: TGTGCCAGCAGTTACGCCGGGACTAGCGCTTACAATGAGCAGTTCTTC. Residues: CASSYAGTSAYNEQFF.

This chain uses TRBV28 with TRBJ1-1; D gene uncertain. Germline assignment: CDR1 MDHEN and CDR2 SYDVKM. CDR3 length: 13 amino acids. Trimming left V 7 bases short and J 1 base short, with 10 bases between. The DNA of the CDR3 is TGTGCCAGCACCCTATCAGGGAACACTGAAGCTTTCTTT. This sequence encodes CASTLSGNTEAFF.

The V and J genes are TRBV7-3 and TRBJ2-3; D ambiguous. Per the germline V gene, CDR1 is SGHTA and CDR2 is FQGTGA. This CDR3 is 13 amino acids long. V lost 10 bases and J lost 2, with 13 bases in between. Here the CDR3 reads CAIQKFHTDTQYF. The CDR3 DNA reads TGTGCCATTCAGAAATTCCACACAGATACGCAGTATTTT.

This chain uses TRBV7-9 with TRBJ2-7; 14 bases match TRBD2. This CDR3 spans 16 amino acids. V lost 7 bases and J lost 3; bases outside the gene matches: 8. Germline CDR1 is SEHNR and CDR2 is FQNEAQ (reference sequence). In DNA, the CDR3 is TGTGCCAGCACAGGACTAGCGGGAGGAAGTTACTACGAGCAGTACTTC. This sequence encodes CASTGLAGGSYYEQYF.

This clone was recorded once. The CDR3 DNA sequence: TGTGCCTGGGGGGGACAACCCGGGGGGGAGACCCAGTACTTC. It specifies CAWGGQPGGETQYF. The rearrangement links TRBV30 to TRBJ2-5, with a possible D match to TRBD2 (7 bases). CDR3 length: 14 residues. V lost 5 bases and J 5 bases, leaving 18 bases between the germline ends. Germline CDR1 is GTSNPN and CDR2 is SVGIG (reference sequence).

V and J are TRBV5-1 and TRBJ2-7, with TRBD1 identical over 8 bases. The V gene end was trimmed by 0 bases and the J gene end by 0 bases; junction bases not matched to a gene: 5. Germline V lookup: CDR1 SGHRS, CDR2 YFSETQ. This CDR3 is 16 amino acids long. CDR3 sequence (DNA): TGCGCCAGCAGCTTGGACGTGGGGACAGGCTCCTACGAGCAGTACTTC. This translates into CASSLDVGTGSYEQYF.

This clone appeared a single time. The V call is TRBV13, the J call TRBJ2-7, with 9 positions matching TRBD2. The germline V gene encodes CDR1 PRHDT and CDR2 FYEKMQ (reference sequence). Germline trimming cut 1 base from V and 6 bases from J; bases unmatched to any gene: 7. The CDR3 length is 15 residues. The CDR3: CASSLEAGGRSEQYF. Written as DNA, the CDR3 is TGTGCCAGCAGCTTAGAGGCGGGAGGGCGAAGCGAGCAGTACTTC.

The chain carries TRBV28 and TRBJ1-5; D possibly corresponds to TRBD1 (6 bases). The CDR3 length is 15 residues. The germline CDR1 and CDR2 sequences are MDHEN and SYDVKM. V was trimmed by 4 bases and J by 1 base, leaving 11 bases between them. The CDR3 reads CASSSRGWSNQPQHF. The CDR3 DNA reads TGTGCCAGCAGTTCCAGGGGTTGGAGCAATCAGCCCCAGCATTTT.

The DNA of the CDR3 is TGCAGCGTAAGGGGGCCGAGGGATGAAAAACTGTTTTTT. Protein product: CSVRGPRDEKLFF. The chain employs TRBV29-1 and TRBJ1-4; 7 nucleotides agree with TRBD1. Germline V gene data show CDR1 as SQVTM and CDR2 as ANQGSEA. This CDR3 comprises 13 residues. Trimming cost V 6 bases and J 6 bases; bases outside gene matches: 7.

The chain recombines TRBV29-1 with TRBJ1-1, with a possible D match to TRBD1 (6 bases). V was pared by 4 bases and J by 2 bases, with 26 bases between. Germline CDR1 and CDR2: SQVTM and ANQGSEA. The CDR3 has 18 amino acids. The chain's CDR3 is CSVVWRWGLWGPNTEAFF. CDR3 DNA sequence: TGCAGCGTTGTTTGGCGATGGGGGTTATGGGGGCCTAACACTGAAGCTTTCTTT.

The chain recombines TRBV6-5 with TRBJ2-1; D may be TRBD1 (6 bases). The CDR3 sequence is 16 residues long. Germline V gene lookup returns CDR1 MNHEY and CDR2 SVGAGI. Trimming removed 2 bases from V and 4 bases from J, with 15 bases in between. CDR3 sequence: CASSYRGRPPYNEQFF. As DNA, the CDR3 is TGTGCCAGCAGTTACAGGGGGAGACCCCCGTACAATGAGCAGTTCTTC.

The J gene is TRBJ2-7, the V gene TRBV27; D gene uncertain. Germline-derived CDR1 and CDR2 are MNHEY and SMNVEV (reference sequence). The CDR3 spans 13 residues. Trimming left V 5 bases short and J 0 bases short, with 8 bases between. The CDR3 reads CASSPVLSYEQYF. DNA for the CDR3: TGTGCCAGCAGTCCCGTTCTCTCCTACGAGCAGTACTTC.

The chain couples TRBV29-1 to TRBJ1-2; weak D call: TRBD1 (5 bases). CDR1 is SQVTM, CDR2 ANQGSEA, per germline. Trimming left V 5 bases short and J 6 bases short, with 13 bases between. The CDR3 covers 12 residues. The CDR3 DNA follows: TGCAGCGTTTACCAGGGTTTTGATGGCTACACCTTC. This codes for CSVYQGFDGYTF.

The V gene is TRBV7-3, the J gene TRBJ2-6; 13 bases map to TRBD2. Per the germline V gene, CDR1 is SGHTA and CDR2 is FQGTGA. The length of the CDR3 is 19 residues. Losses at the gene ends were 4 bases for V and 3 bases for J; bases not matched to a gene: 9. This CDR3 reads CASSSPPGLAGSGANVLTF. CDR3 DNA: TGTGCCAGCAGCTCGCCACCGGGACTAGCGGGAAGTGGGGCCAACGTCCTGACTTTC.